This TCR beta chain is from a study of cytomegalovirus exposure and HLA in healthy donors. The method was immunoSEQ multiplex PCR; TCRdb's version includes in-frame clones alone and lacks a portion of them. The sample shows some 79,000 clones, around 94% of them seen only once. CDR3 length: 11 residues. Germline loops: CDR1 MNHEY, CDR2 SVGAGI. V was clipped by 6 bases and J by 5 bases, with 8 bases between them. Material for sequencing was PBMCs. The V and J genes are TRBV6-5 and TRBJ2-7, with a weak D call TRBD1 (5 bases). This sequence was found in a woman younger than 30 in good health and CMV-seropositive. In DNA form, the CDR3 reads TGTGCCAGCAGGGGGCTCAACGAGCAGTACTTC. It encodes CASRGLNEQYF.